This entry describes one T cell receptor (beta chain). This entry is derived from a study of shared clonotypes between healthy human individuals. TCRdb's table, derived via immunoSEQ multiplex PCR, lists solely in-frame clones and lacks some. This sample has around 600,000 clones, with approximately 95% found just once. In the naive CD8 group, cells lacked CD45RO and were positively selected for CCR7, so terminally differentiated effector memory CD45RA+ cells were left out. The sequence was collected from a woman in her 30s in good health. Material: naive CD8+ T cells sorted from blood.

The CDR3 DNA reads TGTGCCAGCAGTTTAGAGGGGTCACAGGGTCGCTACACCTTC. This gives the protein CASSLEGSQGRYTF. The chain joins TRBV27 to TRBJ1-2; D perhaps matches TRBD1 (6 bases). V was clipped by 2 bases and J by 9 bases, with 16 bases between them. Per germline, CDR1 MNHEY and CDR2 SMNVEV (reference sequence). The CDR3 covers 14 residues.